This passage covers 21 T cell receptor beta chains from one sample sequenced in a study of cytomegalovirus exposure and HLA in healthy donors. 60 Vbeta and 13 Jbeta primers were used in PCR. Profiling relied on immunoSEQ multiplex PCR, and the TCRdb table lists in-frame clones only, not all of them. This table holds some 42,000 clones. The sequencing input was PBMCs. Receptors were obtained from a man aged 25 to 40 in good health and CMV-seronegative.

The V call is TRBV4-1, the J call TRBJ2-7; D possibly corresponds to TRBD2 (5 bases). This CDR3 region has 13 residues. Deletions cut 2 bases from V and 2 bases from J, with 7 bases between. In germline, CDR1 is MGHRA, CDR2 YSYEKL. Written as DNA, the CDR3 is TGCGCCAGCAGCCAACGGGGAACCTACGAGCAGTACTTC. Translating gives CASSQRGTYEQYF.

The CDR3 here is CASGISGPNQPQHF. The DNA for the CDR3 is TGTGCCAGCGGAATTTCAGGCCCCAATCAGCCCCAGCATTTT. The rearrangement links TRBV6-5 to TRBJ1-5; D is unresolved. CDR1 and CDR2 (germline): MNHEY, SVGAGI. The CDR3 sequence is 14 residues long. V was trimmed by 8 bases and J by 3 bases, leaving 14 bases between them.

The rearrangement joins TRBV25-1 to TRBJ1-4; 9 bases are a match to TRBD1. Germline V CDR1 and CDR2: MGHDK, SYGVNS. The trim removed 1 base at V and 5 bases at J, leaving 5 bases unmatched. The CDR3 consists of 16 residues. CDR3 loop: CASSESTGGINEKLFF. Written as DNA, the CDR3 is TGTGCCAGCAGTGAATCCACAGGGGGCATCAATGAAAAACTGTTTTTT.

This rearrangement joins TRBV29-1 to TRBJ1-1; 9 bases are shared with TRBD1. Trimming at V came to 5 bases and at J to 0 bases, leaving 4 bases not matched to a gene. The CDR3 spans 14 residues. Germline V gene sequence: CDR1 SQVTM, CDR2 ANQGSEA. The CDR3 DNA sequence: TGCAGCGTTATCGGGACAGGGATGAACACTGAAGCTTTCTTT. Protein sequence: CSVIGTGMNTEAFF.

The rearrangement joins TRBV6-6 to TRBJ1-2; 7 bases line up with TRBD1. The V gene's germline CDR1 is MNHNY and CDR2 SVGAGI (reference sequence). The CDR3 extends over 14 amino acids. V gave up 6 bases and J gave up 4 bases; unmatched junction bases: 8. The CDR3 reads CASREPGQSYGYTF. The CDR3, as DNA: TGTGCCAGCAGGGAACCGGGACAGAGCTATGGCTACACCTTC.

This chain links TRBV6-1 with TRBJ1-2; a weak D match, TRBD1 (6 bases). V gave up 7 bases and J gave up 4 bases, with 19 bases separating them. CDR1 is MNHNS, CDR2 SASEGT, per germline. There are 15 residues in the CDR3. CDR3 sequence (DNA): TGTGCCAGCATCCGACAGGTGCCCGACATCTATGGCTACACCTTC. Translation gives CASIRQVPDIYGYTF.

The chain joins TRBV13 to TRBJ2-1, with 9 bases fitting TRBD1. V shed 4 bases and J 5 bases; nucleotides not matched to a gene: 15. The germline V gene encodes CDR1 PRHDT and CDR2 FYEKMQ (reference sequence). CDR3 length equals 18 residues. In DNA form, the CDR3 reads TGTGCCAGCAGCTCTACTTCGAGGACAGGGGATAGAAACAATGAGCAGTTCTTC. Translation: CASSSTSRTGDRNNEQFF.

The rearrangement uses TRBV27 and TRBJ2-7, with 7 positions matching TRBD1. The CDR3 is 14 residues long. The germline V gene has CDR1 MNHEY and CDR2 SMNVEV (reference sequence). V shed 6 bases and J 2 bases; nucleotides not matched to a gene: 7. The CDR3 nucleotides are TGTGCCAGCAGCCGACCGACAGGGACCTACGAGCAGTACTTC. Translating it yields CASSRPTGTYEQYF.

The chain has TRBV4-2 and TRBJ2-7; 10 bases are shared with TRBD2. V dropped 2 bases and J dropped 1; count of bases not matched to a gene: 2. The CDR3 is 15 residues long. Per germline, CDR1 LGHNA and CDR2 YNFKEQ. CDR3 bases: TGTGCCAGCAGCCAAACGACTAGCGGGTCCTACGAGCAGTACTTC. Protein sequence: CASSQTTSGSYEQYF.

The chain employs TRBV25-1 and TRBJ2-7; TRBD2 aligns across 12 bases. Looked up from germline, CDR1 is MGHDK and CDR2 is SYGVNS. Trimming at V came to 4 bases and at J to 1 base, leaving 5 bases not matched to a gene. The CDR3 runs to 16 residues. Written as DNA, the CDR3 is TGTGCCAGCAGTGCTCAGCTAGCGGGAGGGTCCTACGAGCAGTACTTC. Protein: CASSAQLAGGSYEQYF.

The chain carries TRBV4-3 and TRBJ2-3; 9 bases agree with TRBD2. This CDR3 has 17 residues. The V gene's germline CDR1 is LGHNA and CDR2 YSLEER. V lost 0 bases, J lost 2 bases, and 6 bases stayed unmatched. For the CDR3, the DNA is TGCGCCAGCAGCCAAGACAGGGCGGGAGGGCCCACAGATACGCAGTATTTT. It codes for CASSQDRAGGPTDTQYF.

The chain links TRBV7-9 to TRBJ2-1, with 7 bases that match TRBD2. Germline CDR1 reads SEHNR; CDR2 reads FQNEAQ (reference sequence). The CDR3 covers 15 residues. V lost 1 base and J lost 3; bases outside the gene matches: 3. CDR3 region: CASSLGTSLYNEQFF. CDR3 sequence (DNA): TGTGCCAGCAGCTTAGGGACTAGTCTCTACAATGAGCAGTTCTTC.

This chain links TRBV4-2 with TRBJ2-3, with TRBD2 identical over 10 bases. The V segment lost 6 bases and the J segment 0 bases; nucleotides outside the gene matches: 15. The CDR3 is 19 amino acids. Germline CDR1 and CDR2: LGHNA and YNFKEQ. CDR3 residues: CASRDTSGIGALSTDTQYF. The DNA for the CDR3 is TGTGCCAGCAGGGATACTAGCGGGATAGGGGCCTTGAGCACAGATACGCAGTATTTT.

The V gene is TRBV18, the J gene TRBJ1-5; D is perhaps TRBD1 (5 bases). The V end lost 1 base, the J end lost 1 base, and 11 bases lay between the germline ends. Looked up from germline, CDR1 is KGHSH and CDR2 is LQKENI. This CDR3 is 16 amino acids long. CDR3 coding DNA: TGTGCCAGCTCACCACAGGGGTTGGGGAGCAATCAGCCCCAGCATTTT. Its translation: CASSPQGLGSNQPQHF.

V usage is TRBV6-1 and J usage is TRBJ1-6; D is possibly TRBD1 (6 bases). Trimming pared 5 bases from V and 11 bases from J, leaving 19 bases between. The CDR3 loop spans 15 amino acids. CDR1 is MNHNS and CDR2 is SASEGT in the germline V gene. The CDR3 loop is CASSLKGVFSAPLHF. For the CDR3, the DNA is TGTGCCAGCAGTCTCAAGGGGGTTTTTTCTGCACCCCTCCACTTT.

The chain carries TRBV10-3 and TRBJ2-7; 11 positions agree with TRBD2. V shed 10 bases, J shed 4 bases, and the junction held 6 bases outside the gene matches. Germline assignment: CDR1 ENHRY and CDR2 SYGVKD. This CDR3 has 13 amino acids. The DNA of the CDR3 is TGTGCCAGTAGCGGGAGGGCCGTTTACGAGCAGTACTTC. Its protein product is CASSGRAVYEQYF.

J is TRBJ1-6 and V is TRBV30; possibly TRBD1 for D (5 bases). Germline V gives CDR1 GTSNPN, CDR2 SVGIG (reference sequence). Trimming stripped 0 bases from V and 7 bases from J, with 16 bases between. The CDR3 spans 16 residues. CDR3 in amino acids: CAWSVRGGSKNSPLHF. The CDR3 DNA reads TGTGCCTGGAGTGTACGGGGGGGGAGCAAGAATTCACCCCTCCACTTT.

The chain joins TRBV5-4 to TRBJ2-7; the match to TRBD2 covers 8 bases. This CDR3 spans 13 amino acids. Per germline, CDR1 SGHNT and CDR2 YYREEE (reference sequence). J gave up 6 bases and V 3 bases, and 5 bases lay outside the gene matches. CDR3 coding DNA: TGTGCCAGCAGCTATACTAGCGGAGCCGAGCAGTACTTC. This gives the protein CASSYTSGAEQYF.

The V call is TRBV29-1, the J call TRBJ1-1; 7 nucleotides match TRBD1. Germline CDR1 SQVTM, CDR2 ANQGSEA. Unmatched junction bases numbered 4, after V lost 4 bases and J lost 2 bases. The length of the CDR3 is 13 residues. CDR3: CSVGRQGNTEAFF. DNA for the CDR3: TGCAGCGTTGGTAGACAGGGAAACACTGAAGCTTTCTTT.

The chain has TRBV27 and TRBJ1-1; weak D call: TRBD1 (5 bases). Deletions cut 3 bases from V and 4 bases from J, with 12 bases between. From germline, CDR1 is MNHEY and CDR2 SMNVEV (reference sequence). The CDR3 has 14 amino acids. CDR3: CASSLHWGATEAFF. DNA for the CDR3: TGTGCCAGCAGTTTGCACTGGGGCGCCACTGAAGCTTTCTTT.

The V call is TRBV18, the J call TRBJ2-3, with 10 bases identical to TRBD1. The CDR3 sequence is 14 residues long. Losses at the gene ends were 3 bases for V and 4 bases for J; bases not matched to a gene: 1. CDR1 is KGHSH and CDR2 is LQKENI in the germline V gene. This CDR3 is CASSPGTGADTQYF. In nucleotides, the CDR3 is TGTGCCAGCTCACCCGGGACAGGGGCAGATACGCAGTATTTT.